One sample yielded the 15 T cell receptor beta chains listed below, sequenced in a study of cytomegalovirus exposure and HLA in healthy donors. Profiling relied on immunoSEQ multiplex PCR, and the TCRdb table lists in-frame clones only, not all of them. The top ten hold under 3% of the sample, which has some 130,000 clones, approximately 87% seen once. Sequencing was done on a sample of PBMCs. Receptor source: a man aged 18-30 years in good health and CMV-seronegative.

CDR3 protein: CASSDPAGKENEKLFF. The DNA for the CDR3 is TGTGCCAGTAGTGATCCCGCAGGGAAGGAGAATGAAAAACTGTTTTTT. The V gene is TRBV19, the J gene TRBJ1-4; D possibly corresponds to TRBD1 (5 bases). This CDR3 is 16 amino acids long. Looked up from germline, CDR1 is LNHDA and CDR2 is SQIVND (reference sequence). Deletions cut 5 bases from V and 5 bases from J, with 18 bases between.

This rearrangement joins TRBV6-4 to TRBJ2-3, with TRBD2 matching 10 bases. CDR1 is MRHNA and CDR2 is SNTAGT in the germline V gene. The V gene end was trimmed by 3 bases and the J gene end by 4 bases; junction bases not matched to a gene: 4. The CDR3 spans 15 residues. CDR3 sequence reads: CASSESSGSSDTQYF. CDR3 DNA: TGTGCCAGCAGTGAATCTAGCGGGAGTTCAGATACGCAGTATTTT.

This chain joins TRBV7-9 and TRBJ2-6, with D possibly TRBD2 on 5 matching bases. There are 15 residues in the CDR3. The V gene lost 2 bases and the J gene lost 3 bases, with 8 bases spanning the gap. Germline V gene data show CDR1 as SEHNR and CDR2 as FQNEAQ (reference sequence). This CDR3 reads CASSLIRGGANVLTF. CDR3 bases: TGTGCCAGCAGCTTAATCCGGGGTGGGGCCAACGTCCTGACTTTC.

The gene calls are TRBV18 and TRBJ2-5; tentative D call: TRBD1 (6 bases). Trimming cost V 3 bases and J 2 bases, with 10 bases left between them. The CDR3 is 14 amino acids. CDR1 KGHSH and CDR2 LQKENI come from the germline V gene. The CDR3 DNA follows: TGTGCCAGCTCACCCCCAGGGGTACAAGAGACCCAGTACTTC. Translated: CASSPPGVQETQYF.

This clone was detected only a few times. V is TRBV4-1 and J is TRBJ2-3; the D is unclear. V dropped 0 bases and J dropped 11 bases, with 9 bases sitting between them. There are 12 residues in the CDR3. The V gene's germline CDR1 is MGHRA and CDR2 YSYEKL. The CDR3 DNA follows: TGCGCCAGCAGCCAAGATCCCCCCAGGCAGTATTTT. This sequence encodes CASSQDPPRQYF.

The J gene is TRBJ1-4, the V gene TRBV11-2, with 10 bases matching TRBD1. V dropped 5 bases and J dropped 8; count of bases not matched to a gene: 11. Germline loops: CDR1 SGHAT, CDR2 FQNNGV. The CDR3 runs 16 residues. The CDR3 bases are TGTGCCAGCAGCCCGCATCCCGGGACAGGGGTGGAAAAACTGTTTTTT. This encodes CASSPHPGTGVEKLFF.

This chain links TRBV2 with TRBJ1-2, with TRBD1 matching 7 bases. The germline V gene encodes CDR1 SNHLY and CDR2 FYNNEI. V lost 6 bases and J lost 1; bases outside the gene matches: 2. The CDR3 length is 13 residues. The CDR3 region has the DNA TGTGCCAGCAGGGGACAGCTTAACTATGGCTACACCTTC. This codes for CASRGQLNYGYTF.

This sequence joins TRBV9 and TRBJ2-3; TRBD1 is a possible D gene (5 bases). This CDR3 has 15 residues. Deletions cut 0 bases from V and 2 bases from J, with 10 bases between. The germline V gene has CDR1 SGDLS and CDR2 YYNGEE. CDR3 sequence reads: CASSVGAGITDTQYF. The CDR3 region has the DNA TGTGCCAGCAGCGTAGGGGCAGGGATCACAGATACGCAGTATTTT.

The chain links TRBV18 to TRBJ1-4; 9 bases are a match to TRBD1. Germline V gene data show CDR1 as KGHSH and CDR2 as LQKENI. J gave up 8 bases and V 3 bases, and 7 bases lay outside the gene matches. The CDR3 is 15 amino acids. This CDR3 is CASSPGTGSGEKLFF. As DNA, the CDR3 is TGTGCCAGCTCACCGGGGACAGGGTCGGGCGAAAAACTGTTTTTT.

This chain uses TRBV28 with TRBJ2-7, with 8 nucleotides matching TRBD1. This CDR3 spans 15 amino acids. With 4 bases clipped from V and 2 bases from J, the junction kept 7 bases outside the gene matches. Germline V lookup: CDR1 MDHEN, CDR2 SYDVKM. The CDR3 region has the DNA TGTGCCAGCAGTTGGGTAGGACAGGGACCCTACGAGCAGTACTTC. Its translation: CASSWVGQGPYEQYF.

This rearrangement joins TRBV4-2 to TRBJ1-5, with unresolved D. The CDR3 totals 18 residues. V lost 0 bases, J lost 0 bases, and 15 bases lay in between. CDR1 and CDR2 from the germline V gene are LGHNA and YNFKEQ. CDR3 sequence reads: CASSQDWAGLTSNQPQHF. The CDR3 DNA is TGTGCCAGCAGCCAAGATTGGGCAGGACTGACTAGCAATCAGCCCCAGCATTTT.

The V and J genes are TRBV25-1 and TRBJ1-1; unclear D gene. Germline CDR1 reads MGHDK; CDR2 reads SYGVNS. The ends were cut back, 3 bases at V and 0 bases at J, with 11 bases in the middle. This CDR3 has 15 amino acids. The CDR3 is CASSDLRQVNTEAFF. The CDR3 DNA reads TGTGCCAGCAGTGACCTCCGACAAGTGAACACTGAAGCTTTCTTT.

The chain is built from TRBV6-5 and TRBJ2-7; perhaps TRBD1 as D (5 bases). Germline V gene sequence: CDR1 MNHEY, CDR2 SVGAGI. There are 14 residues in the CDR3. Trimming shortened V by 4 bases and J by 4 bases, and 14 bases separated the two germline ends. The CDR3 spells CASSWAGISYEQYF. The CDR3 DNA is TGTGCCAGCAGTTGGGCAGGGATTTCATACGAGCAGTACTTC.

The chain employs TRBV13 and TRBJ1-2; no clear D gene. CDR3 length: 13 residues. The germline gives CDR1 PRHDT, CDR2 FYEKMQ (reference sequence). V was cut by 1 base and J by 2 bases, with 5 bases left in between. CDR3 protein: CASSLAQNYGYTF. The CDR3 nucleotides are TGTGCCAGCAGCTTAGCACAAAACTATGGCTACACCTTC.

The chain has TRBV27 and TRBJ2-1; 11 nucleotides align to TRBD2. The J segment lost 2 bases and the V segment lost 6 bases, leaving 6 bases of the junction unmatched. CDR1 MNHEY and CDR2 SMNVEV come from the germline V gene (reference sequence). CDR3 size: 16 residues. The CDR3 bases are TGTGCCAGCAGCACCGTTAGCGGGGGGGCCTACAATGAGCAGTTCTTC. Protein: CASSTVSGGAYNEQFF.